This TCR beta chain was captured in a study of CD8+ T cells in alopecia areata. Overall study: Tofacitinib ran for 6 to 18 months before 6 months off drug. Study-level results: Just one nonresponder means the tie between baseline CD8+ expansion and response stays uncertain. In blood and scalp, many expanded lesional clones persisted during tofacitinib.

To note about this clone: Its antigen is as yet unknown.

TCR sequencing used cDNA made by reverse transcription of extracted RNA. This table comes from immunoSEQ multiplex PCR, and its TCRdb copy is limited to in-frame clones, with some not included. The profile shows fewer than 250,000 clones, around 60% of them singletons. In germline, CDR1 is MNHNY, CDR2 SVGAGI (reference sequence). The CDR3 is 12 residues long. Between the trimmed V and J ends, which lost 3 bases and 6 bases, there was a span of 6 bases. Sample treatment: oral pan-JAK inhibitor, 5-10 mg twice daily. The receptor comes from a human donor with alopecia areata. The specimen was CD4+ T cells sorted from blood, collected at week 4, from a patient treated with tofacitinib. The chain couples TRBV6-6 to TRBJ2-1; D is unclear. The CDR3 sequence: CASSYSVNEQFF. The CDR3 bases are TGTGCCAGCAGTTATTCCGTCAATGAGCAGTTCTTC.